This T cell receptor (beta chain) was captured in a study of type 1 and type 2 diabetes patients. Study overall: Participants included type 1 and type 2 diabetes patients plus nondiabetic controls. T cells were magnetically sorted from PBMCs as CD4+ or CD8+ subsets. The whole study generated about 20 million paired-end reads.

Remarks on this clonotype: Its antigen is as yet unknown.

Genomic DNA was the PCR template. Multiplex PCR with 30 forward and 13 reverse primers amplified the TCR beta CDR3. TCRdb processed the multiplex PCR reads anew with MiXCR; each CDR3 protein has one entry. The data show 270,000 or so distinct CDR3 sequences, with more than 45% seen just once and approximately 14% held by the top ten. Findings and limits, study-wide: With limited T2D and control samples, some T1D-only expanded clones may not be T1D-specific.

The V and J ends lost 7 bases and 4 bases, in that order; junction bases with no gene match: 7. In germline, CDR1 is SGHRS, CDR2 YFSETQ. This CDR3 is built from 15 residues. The receptor's source is a man aged 18 to 29 with type 2 diabetes. The rearrangement links TRBV5-1 to TRBJ2-2, with TRBD1 identical over 10 bases. Source material: peripheral blood mononuclear cells (PBMCs). CDR3 amino acids: CASGRTGGITGELFF. CDR3 DNA sequence: TGCGCCAGCGGCCGGACAGGGGGGATCACCGGGGAGCTGTTTTTT. Full variable domain (outside the CDR3, taken from reference TRBV5-1 and TRBJ2-2): KAGVTQTPRYLIKTRGQQVTLSCSPISGHRSVSWYQQTPGQGLQFLFEYFSETQRNKGNFPGRFSGRQFSNSRSEMNVSTLELGDSALYLCASGRTGGITGELFFGEGSRLTVL.